This T cell receptor beta chain was sequenced during a study of blood T cells in healthy people across ages. The V gene lost 7 bases and the J gene lost 5 bases, with 14 bases spanning the gap. This CDR3 comprises 14 residues. CDR1 is MNHEY and CDR2 is SMNVEV in the germline V gene (reference sequence). Combining a sample-barcoded 5' primer with a J-beta primer mix, a second PCR ran for about 6 to 12 cycles. Each CDR3 protein is one row after TCRdb ran MiXCR on the 5' RACE reads. The table has fewer than 1.5 million distinct CDR3 sequences, roughly 40% seen once. The sample taken for sequencing was blood. The rearrangement links TRBV27 to TRBJ1-4; no firm D call. The TCR originated in a woman younger than 30 in good health. In nucleotides, the CDR3 is TGTGCCAGCACCCCCGTCAGCGGAAATGAAAAACTGTTTTTT. This sequence encodes CASTPVSGNEKLFF.